This T cell receptor (beta chain) comes out of a study of beta chain features in type 1 diabetes. General study points: High TCR expression in some cells could lead to their over-representation in cDNA sequencing. In every one of the four CD4+ subsets, TCRB CDR3s were moderately but significantly shorter in Type 1 diabetes patients.

V lost 4 bases, J lost 0 bases, and 12 bases lay in between. CDR1 and CDR2 (germline): SGHVS, FNYEAQ. This CDR3 has 15 residues. Sequencing targeted expressed TCRB transcripts, as all isolated RNA had been reverse transcribed. Here immunoSEQ multiplex PCR was the method, and the copy in TCRdb shows in-frame clones only, minus some. The table lists about 170,000 clones, approximately 7.8% of them singletons. This clone has more than one count but fewer than ten. Its antigen remains unknown. The clonotype comes from a woman aged 40 to 55 with type 1 diabetes. The chain combines TRBV7-6 with TRBJ1-1, with D maybe TRBD1 (5 bases). The sequencing input was central memory CD4+ T cells from blood. The CDR3 DNA sequence: TGTGCCAGCAGCTCTCAGCCAGGGATGAACACTGAAGCTTTCTTT. Translation: CASSSQPGMNTEAFF.